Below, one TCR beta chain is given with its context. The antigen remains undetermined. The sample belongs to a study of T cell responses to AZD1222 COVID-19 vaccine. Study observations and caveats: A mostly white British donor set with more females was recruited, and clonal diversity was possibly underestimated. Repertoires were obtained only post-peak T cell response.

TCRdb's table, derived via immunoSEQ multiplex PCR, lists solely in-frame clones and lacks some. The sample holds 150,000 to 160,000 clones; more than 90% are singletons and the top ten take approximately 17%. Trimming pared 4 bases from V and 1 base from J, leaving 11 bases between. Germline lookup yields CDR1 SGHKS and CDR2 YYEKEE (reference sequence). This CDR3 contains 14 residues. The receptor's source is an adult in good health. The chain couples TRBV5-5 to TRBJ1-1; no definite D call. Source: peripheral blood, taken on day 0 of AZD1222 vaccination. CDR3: CASSLYDSNTEAFF. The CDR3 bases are TGTGCCAGCAGCCTTTATGACTCGAACACTGAAGCTTTCTTT.